These 27 T cell receptor beta chains were all obtained from the same sample, sequenced in a study of blood T cells in healthy people across ages (dated by TCRdb to the mid-2010s). The library was generated by 5' RACE. Data came from an Illumina HiSeq 2500. A second roughly 6 to 11 cycle PCR used a sample-barcoded 5' primer and a J-beta primer mix. Using fastp at Q25 and MiXCR, TCRdb reprocessed the public reads and kept productive beta chains. Merged by CDR3 protein, the rows form single entries marked with the most common genes and DNA. The sample table shows about 1.4 million distinct CDR3 sequences, and 55% to 75% are seen once. The top ten clonotypes cover more than 6% of the sample. Sequenced sample: blood. The receptors here all came from a man younger than 30 in good health.

This clonotype was detected once. The chain employs TRBV29-1 and TRBJ2-4, with D unclear. With 5 bases removed from V and 0 bases from J, the gap between germline ends came to 11 bases. This CDR3 region has 14 residues. Per the germline V gene, CDR1 is SQVTM and CDR2 is ANQGSEA. This CDR3 reads CSVRVAEAKNIQYF. Written as DNA, the CDR3 is TGCAGCGTTAGGGTCGCCGAAGCCAAAAACATTCAGTACTTC.

The chain joins TRBV9 to TRBJ2-1; 8 bases fit TRBD2. The J segment lost 5 bases and the V segment lost 3 bases, leaving 10 bases of the junction unmatched. CDR1 and CDR2 from the germline V gene are SGDLS and YYNGEE. The CDR3 extends over 16 amino acids. The chain's CDR3 is CASSAPRGGSHNEQFF. CDR3 bases: TGTGCCAGCAGCGCCCCTCGGGGGGGTTCTCACAATGAGCAGTTCTTC.

The genes are TRBV7-2 and TRBJ1-1; a possible D gene is TRBD1 (6 bases). Germline assignment: CDR1 SGHTA and CDR2 FQGNSA. V lost 5 bases to trimming and J lost 4 bases, with 17 bases between them. The CDR3 runs 15 residues. The chain's CDR3 is CASSGIKTGLTEAFF. CDR3 DNA sequence: TGTGCCAGCAGCGGGATCAAGACAGGTCTCACTGAAGCTTTCTTT.

This rearrangement joins TRBV19 to TRBJ2-1, with 9 bases identical to TRBD2. Gene TRBJ2-7 matches the end of the DNA better, so the J call may be wrong. Germline CDR1 is LNHDA and CDR2 is SQIVND (reference sequence). CDR3 length: 17 residues. This chain's CDR3 is CASSQTSGHGVYNEQYF. The DNA of the CDR3 is TGTGCCAGTAGTCAGACTAGCGGCCACGGGGTTTACAATGAGCAGTACTTC.

This clonotype showed up just a few times. J is TRBJ1-6 and V is TRBV6-6; TRBD1 is a possible D gene (5 bases). Germline V lookup: CDR1 MNHNY, CDR2 SVGAGI (reference sequence). This CDR3 has 16 residues. The V end was cut by 0 bases, the J end by 7 bases, with 13 bases between. The CDR3 protein is CASSYSQPGSNSPLHF. The CDR3 coding sequence is TGTGCCAGCAGTTACTCGCAACCAGGGAGCAATTCACCCCTCCACTTT.

The J gene is TRBJ2-1, the V gene TRBV3-1; tentatively, D is TRBD2 (6 bases). CDR1 is LGHDT and CDR2 is YNNKEL in the germline V gene (reference sequence). The CDR3 length is 10 residues. V gave up 2 bases and J gave up 15 bases, with 8 bases separating them. The CDR3 DNA sequence: TGTGCCAGCAGCCAAAAGGGAGGGTTCTTC. This gives the protein CASSQKGGFF.

This chain links TRBV10-3 with TRBJ2-7; a possible D gene is TRBD2 (6 bases). V lost 3 bases and J lost 7, with 16 bases in between. Per germline, CDR1 ENHRY and CDR2 SYGVKD. CDR3 length: 14 residues. The CDR3 region has the DNA TGTGCCATCAGTGAAGTCTGGCCAGGGAGGGAGCAGTACTTC. The encoded protein is CAISEVWPGREQYF.

The V gene is TRBV5-1, the J gene TRBJ2-1; 9 positions match TRBD2. CDR3 length: 17 amino acids. Trimming at V came to 0 bases and at J to 7 bases, leaving 11 bases not matched to a gene. The germline gives CDR1 SGHRS, CDR2 YFSETQ. The CDR3 nucleotides are TGCGCCAGCAGCTTGGCCCCTAGCGGGATGCTTGAGAATGAGCAGTTCTTC. It yields the protein CASSLAPSGMLENEQFF. Complete variable domain (other parts from reference TRBV5-1 and TRBJ2-1): KAGVTQTPRYLIKTRGQQVTLSCSPISGHRSVSWYQQTPGQGLQFLFEYFSETQRNKGNFPGRFSGRQFSNSRSEMNVSTLELGDSALYLCASSLAPSGMLENEQFFGPGTRLTVL.

CDR3 sequence: CASRSRQGSGANVLTF. DNA of the CDR3: TGTGCCAGCAGATCCCGACAGGGAAGTGGGGCCAACGTCCTGACTTTC. The chain employs TRBV4-2 and TRBJ2-6; 7 bases fit TRBD1. Germline lookup yields CDR1 LGHNA and CDR2 YNFKEQ. This CDR3 spans 16 amino acids. V lost 6 bases to trimming and J lost 3 bases; unmatched junction nucleotides: 8.

Here the CDR3 DNA reads TGTGCCAGCAGCTTAGCCCCTAGACAGGGTGGAGCTTTCTTT. Translation: CASSLAPRQGGAFF. The chain uses TRBV7-6 and TRBJ1-1; TRBD1 aligns across 7 bases. Germline-derived CDR1 and CDR2 are SGHVS and FNYEAQ. Trimming removed 0 bases from V and 10 bases from J; junction bases left unmatched: 8. The CDR3 has 14 residues.

This chain uses TRBV7-9 with TRBJ1-4, with D uncertain. CDR1 SEHNR and CDR2 FQNEAQ come from the germline V gene (reference sequence). The length of the CDR3 is 15 residues. The V end lost 7 bases, the J end lost 6 bases, and 18 bases lay between the germline ends. The CDR3 DNA follows: TGTGCCAGCACCCGCAGCCCCACGGTACATGAAAAACTGTTTTTT. Translated: CASTRSPTVHEKLFF. The full variable domain, in which reference TRBV7-9 and TRBJ1-4 provide the parts outside the CDR3, is DTGVSQNPRHKITKRGQNVTFRCDPISEHNRLYWYRQTLGQGPEFLTYFQNEAQLEKSRLLSDRFSAERPKGSFSTLEIQRTEQGDSAMYLCASTRSPTVHEKLFFGSGTQLSVL.

V is TRBV13 and J is TRBJ2-7; 7 nucleotides agree with TRBD1. Per germline, CDR1 PRHDT and CDR2 FYEKMQ (reference sequence). With 0 bases clipped from V and 9 bases from J, the junction kept 5 bases outside the gene matches. The CDR3 covers 13 residues. CDR3 sequence: CASSLGNRGSQYF. The CDR3 nucleotides are TGTGCCAGCAGCTTAGGGAACAGGGGATCGCAGTACTTC.

As DNA, the CDR3 is TGTGCCACCAGTGAAGCAGGGGGCCTTGGCTACACCTTC. It specifies CATSEAGGLGYTF. This chain uses TRBV24-1 with TRBJ1-2, with TRBD1 matching over 8 bases. The CDR3 has 13 residues. The V gene end was trimmed by 4 bases and the J gene end by 7 bases; junction bases not matched to a gene: 4. Per germline, CDR1 KGHDR and CDR2 SFDVKD.

This clonotype was detected a few times. The chain recombines TRBV6-2 or TRBV6-3 with TRBJ2-1, with D hard to call. V lost 2 bases, J lost 7 bases, and 9 bases lay in between. Germline-derived CDR1 and CDR2 are MNHEY and SVGEGT. CDR3 size: 13 residues. The CDR3 spells CASSYVRLNEQFF. The CDR3 DNA follows: TGTGCCAGCAGTTACGTCAGGTTGAATGAGCAGTTCTTC.

The chain employs TRBV2 and TRBJ2-7, with TRBD2 matching over 7 bases. The germline gives CDR1 SNHLY, CDR2 FYNNEI. CDR3 size: 16 residues. V lost 0 bases, J lost 0 bases, and 5 bases stayed unmatched. The CDR3 DNA reads TGTGCCAGCAGTGAAGCTATTGGCGGGAGCTCCTACGAGCAGTACTTC. Amino acids: CASSEAIGGSSYEQYF.

This clonotype was seen a handful of times. V and J are TRBV14 and TRBJ2-1, with D unresolved. V lost 3 bases to trimming and J lost 5 bases, with 11 bases between them. The CDR3 contains 14 residues. Germline CDR1 is SGHDN and CDR2 is FVKESK. CDR3 nucleotide sequence: TGTGCCAGCAGCCAGCTAAACGCGGACAATGAGCAGTTCTTC. Amino acid sequence: CASSQLNADNEQFF. The full variable domain, rest sourced from reference TRBV14 and TRBJ2-1, is EAGVTQFPSHSVIEKGQTVTLRCDPISGHDNLYWYRRVMGKEIKFLLHFVKESKQDESGMPNNRFLAERTGGTYSTLKVQPAELEDSGVYFCASSQLNADNEQFFGPGTRLTVL.

This clonotype has only a few counts. The chain carries TRBV12-3 or TRBV12-4 and TRBJ1-2, with a weak D call TRBD1 (5 bases). V was pared by 7 bases and J by 1 base, with 13 bases between. The CDR3 is made up of 14 amino acids. CDR3 nucleotides: TGTGCCAGCAACGCCGGGGGGTTTAACTATGGCTACACCTTC. The encoded protein is CASNAGGFNYGYTF.

This sequence joins TRBV4-1 and TRBJ1-5; possible D gene TRBD1, 5 bases. The germline V gene has CDR1 MGHRA and CDR2 YSYEKL. V was trimmed by 0 bases and J by 5 bases, leaving 11 bases between them. The CDR3 is 15 residues long. Written as DNA, the CDR3 is TGCGCCAGCAGCCAAGACGGGAAGGGGCATCAGCCCCAGCATTTT. The encoded protein is CASSQDGKGHQPQHF.

This clonotype was found a few times. This chain uses TRBV4-1 with TRBJ1-6; D is ambiguous. From germline, CDR1 is MGHRA and CDR2 YSYEKL. The CDR3 spans 16 residues. Trimming stripped 0 bases from V and 8 bases from J, with 14 bases between. This CDR3 is CASSQDPPGGYSPLHF. As DNA, the CDR3 is TGCGCCAGCAGCCAAGATCCCCCTGGAGGGTATTCACCCCTCCACTTT.

This clonotype was counted only a few times. The CDR3 region has the DNA TGTGCCAGCAGTGAGCAGCAGGGAACCTACGAGCAGTACTTC. This encodes CASSEQQGTYEQYF. The gene calls are TRBV2 and TRBJ2-7; the D gene is possibly TRBD1 (5 bases). The V gene's germline CDR1 is SNHLY and CDR2 FYNNEI. The CDR3 has 14 residues. The V end was cut by 3 bases, the J end by 2 bases, with 11 bases between.

This clonotype came up a few times. The V and J genes are TRBV29-1 and TRBJ2-5; 8 bases line up with TRBD1. This CDR3 region has 12 residues. The junction had 1 base not matched to a gene; V was cut back by 3 bases and J by 4 bases. Germline CDR1 and CDR2: SQVTM and ANQGSEA. The CDR3 spells CSVDTGGETQYF. The CDR3 bases are TGCAGCGTTGATACAGGGGGAGAGACCCAGTACTTC. Variable domain in full (rest from reference TRBV29-1 and TRBJ2-5): SAVISQKPSRDICQRGTSLTIQCQVDSQVTMMFWYRQQPGQSLTLIATANQGSEATYESGFVIDKFPISRPNLTFSTLTVSNMSPEDSSIYLCSVDTGGETQYFGPGTRLLVL.

The chain is built from TRBV12-3 or TRBV12-4 and TRBJ1-1; D is unclear. The ends were cut back, 5 bases at V and 1 base at J, with 8 bases in the middle. The CDR3 sequence is 13 residues long. The CDR3 DNA sequence: TGTGCCAGCAGTGCTACAGAGAACACTGAAGCTTTCTTT. Translating it yields CASSATENTEAFF.

Concerning this clonotype itself: The junction differs from germline at one of its ends, possibly a read error. The V gene is TRBV9, the J gene TRBJ2-3; TRBD1 agrees at 9 bases. The V gene's germline CDR1 is SGDLS and CDR2 YYNGEE. The CDR3 sequence is 16 residues long. The CDR3 here is CASSGYRGLGEDAQYF. DNA for the CDR3: TGTGCCAGCAGCGGGTACAGGGGGCTAGGTGAAGATGCGCAGTATTTT.

This chain uses TRBV6-2 or TRBV6-3 with TRBJ1-1, with D perhaps TRBD1 (6 bases). CDR1 and CDR2 from the germline V gene are MNHEY and SVGEGT. V was cut by 6 bases and J by 6 bases, with 14 bases left in between. This CDR3 is built from 13 residues. This CDR3 is CASRRGGTSEAFF. CDR3 DNA: TGTGCCAGCAGGCGGGGGGGGACATCTGAAGCTTTCTTT.

V and J are TRBV7-9 and TRBJ2-6; D is undetermined. The V end was cut by 5 bases, the J end by 4 bases, with 15 bases between. The CDR3 sequence is 16 residues long. Germline lookup yields CDR1 SEHNR and CDR2 FQNEAQ (reference sequence). CDR3 nucleotides: TGTGCCAGCAGCCTCAATTCCGGCTCCGGGGCCAACGTCCTGACTTTC. Encoded protein: CASSLNSGSGANVLTF.

This clonotype has a handful of counts. The CDR3, as DNA: TGCAGCGTTGAATCGAAAGGACTCCCAAACAATGAGCAGTTCTTC. Residues: CSVESKGLPNNEQFF. This chain connects TRBV29-1 to TRBJ2-1, with D possibly matching TRBD2 (5 bases). This CDR3 has 15 amino acids. The V and J ends lost 2 bases and 5 bases respectively, with 16 bases between them. In germline, CDR1 is SQVTM, CDR2 ANQGSEA.

The J gene is TRBJ2-7, the V gene TRBV27, with 10 positions matching TRBD1. CDR1 is MNHEY and CDR2 is SMNVEV in the germline V gene (reference sequence). CDR3 length: 13 amino acids. V lost 5 bases and J lost 9; bases outside the gene matches: 7. In nucleotides, the CDR3 is TGTGCCAGCAGTACCGACAGGGGGCGACGGCAGTACTTC. Translated: CASSTDRGRRQYF.